The entry below describes one T cell receptor beta chain. Its antigen is unknown. The data were obtained in a study of OX40 agonist ivuxolimab in advanced cancers. This CDR3 region has 13 residues. Germline values: CDR1 MNHNY, CDR2 SVGAGI (reference sequence). V was cut by 2 bases and J by 7 bases, with 8 bases left in between. Study-wide points: Fewer expanded clones were found on average in CD4+ than in CD8+ T cells. Within 6 weeks, CD4+ and CD8+ blood T cells expanded clonally at 0.1 to 3.0 mg/kg.

Sequencing was performed with immunoSEQ multiplex PCR; in TCRdb, only in-frame clones are kept and a portion is missing. The sample holds about 31,000 clones, roughly 81% seen once. The sequences come from CD4+ or CD8+ T cells sorted from blood, collected in a trial of the OX40 agonist ivuxolimab. The clonotype originates from an adult with an advanced solid tumor such as melanoma, head and neck, liver or kidney cancer. J is TRBJ2-2 and V is TRBV6-6; D unclear. The CDR3 region is CASSYAAIGELFF. In DNA, the CDR3 is TGTGCCAGCAGTTACGCGGCAATCGGGGAGCTGTTTTTT.